This T cell receptor (beta chain) was obtained from a study of cytomegalovirus exposure and HLA in healthy donors. Study-wide context: Out of roughly 200 million T cells, an earlier analysis found some 110 million unique TCR beta sequences in total. Points from the study as a whole: Presence/absence analyses took donor sequencing depth as roughly uniform. When analyzed later, a missense DCLRE1C variant was found to be linked to TCR beta V- and J-gene trimming.

60 Vbeta and 13 Jbeta primers were used in PCR. The data were produced by immunoSEQ multiplex PCR, yet TCRdb's version contains in-frame clones alone and is incomplete. The table lists about 70,000 clones, about nine tenths of them singletons, with roughly 2% in the top ten. Details on this clone: What it binds is unknown.

The ends were cut back, 5 bases at V and 3 bases at J, with 14 bases in the middle. CDR3 size: 15 residues. CDR1 is SGHRS and CDR2 is YFSETQ in the germline V gene. The material sequenced was PBMCs. The TCR sequence derives from a woman aged 30 to 39 in good health and CMV-seronegative. J is TRBJ2-2 and V is TRBV5-1; D possibly corresponds to TRBD1 (5 bases). The DNA of the CDR3 is TGCGCCAGCAGAGTAGGGGATTCGGACACCGGGGAGCTGTTTTTT. Its protein is CASRVGDSDTGELFF.